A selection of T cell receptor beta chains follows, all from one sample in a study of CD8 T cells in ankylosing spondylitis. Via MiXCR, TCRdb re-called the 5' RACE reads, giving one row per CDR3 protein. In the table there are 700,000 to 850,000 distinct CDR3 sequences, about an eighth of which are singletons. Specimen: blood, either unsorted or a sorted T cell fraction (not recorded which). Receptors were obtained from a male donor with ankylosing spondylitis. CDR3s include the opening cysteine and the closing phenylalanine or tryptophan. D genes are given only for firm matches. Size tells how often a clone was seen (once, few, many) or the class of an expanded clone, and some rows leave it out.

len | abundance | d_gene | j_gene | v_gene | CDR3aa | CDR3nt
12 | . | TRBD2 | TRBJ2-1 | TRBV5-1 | CASSLEGLPKFF | TGCGCCAGCAGCTTGGAGGGACTACCCAAGTTCTTC
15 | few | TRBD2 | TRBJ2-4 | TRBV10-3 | CAISLAGGAKNIQYF | TGTGCCATCAGCCTAGCGGGAGGAGCCAAAAACATTCAGTACTTC
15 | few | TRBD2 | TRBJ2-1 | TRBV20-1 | CSARIGLAGAIEQFF | TGCAGTGCTAGGATAGGACTAGCGGGAGCTATCGAGCAGTTCTTC
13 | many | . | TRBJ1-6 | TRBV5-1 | CASSPDSNSPLHF | TGTGCCAGCAGCCCCGACAGTAATTCACCCCTCCACTTT
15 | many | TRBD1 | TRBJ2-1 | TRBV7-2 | CASSLLGQNYNEQFF | TGTGCCAGCAGCTTGCTGGGACAGAACTACAATGAGCAGTTCTTC
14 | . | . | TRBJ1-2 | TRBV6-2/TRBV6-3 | CASSNWDTNYGYTF | TGTGCCAGCAGTAACTGGGACACTAACTATGGCTACACCTTC
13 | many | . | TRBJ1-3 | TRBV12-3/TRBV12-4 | CASSLDTGNTIYF | TGTGCCAGCAGTTTGGACACTGGAAACACCATATATTTT
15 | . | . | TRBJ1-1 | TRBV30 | CAWSDGSGGNTEAFF | TGTGCCTGGAGTGACGGGAGTGGAGGGAACACTGAAGCTTTCTTT
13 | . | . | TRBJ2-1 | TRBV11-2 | CASSESGTAEGFF | TGTGCCAGCAGCGAAAGTGGGACAGCGGAGGGGTTCTTC
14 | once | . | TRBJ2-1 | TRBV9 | CASSVQGFNNEQFF | TGTGCCAGCAGCGTACAAGGGTTCAACAATGAGCAGTTCTTC
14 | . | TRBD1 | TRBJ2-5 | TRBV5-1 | CASSQGTGKETQYF | TGCGCCAGCAGCCAAGGGACAGGGAAAGAGACCCAGTACTTC
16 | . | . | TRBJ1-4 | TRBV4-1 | CASSPTGGDPSEKLFF | TGCGCCAGCAGCCCCACGGGAGGGGATCCCAGTGAAAAACTGTTTTTT
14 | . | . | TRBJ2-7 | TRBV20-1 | CSAITGTSLYEQYF | TGCAGTGCCATAACCGGGACTTCCCTCTACGAGCAGTACTTC
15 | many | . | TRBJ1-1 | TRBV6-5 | CASSSHRFMNTEAFF | TGTGCCAGCAGTTCACACAGATTCATGAACACTGAAGCTTTCTTT
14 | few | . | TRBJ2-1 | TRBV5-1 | CASSEGLSYNEQFF | TGCGCCAGCAGCGAGGGGCTTAGCTACAATGAGCAGTTCTTC
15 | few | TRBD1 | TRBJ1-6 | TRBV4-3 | CASSPGDRDNSPLHF | TGCGCCAGCAGCCCTGGGGACAGGGATAATTCACCCCTCCACTTT
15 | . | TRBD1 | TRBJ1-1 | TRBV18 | CASSRTGWSNTEAFF | TGTGCCAGCTCACGGACAGGGTGGTCGAACACTGAAGCTTTCTTT
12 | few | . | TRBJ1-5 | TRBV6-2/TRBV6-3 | CASRENGQPQHF | TGTGCCAGCAGAGAGAATGGGCAGCCCCAGCATTTT
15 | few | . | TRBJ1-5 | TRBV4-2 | CASSPRGYSNQPQHF | TGTGCCAGCAGCCCTCGGGGGTATAGCAATCAGCCCCAGCATTTT
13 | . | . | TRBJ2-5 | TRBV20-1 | CSAQTDTQETQYF | TGCAGTGCTCAGACAGATACTCAAGAGACCCAGTACTTC
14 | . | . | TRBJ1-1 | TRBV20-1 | CSASPIIDRTEAFF | TGCAGTGCTAGTCCTATAATAGACCGGACTGAAGCTTTCTTT
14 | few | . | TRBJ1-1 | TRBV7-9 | CASSGREERAEAFF | TGTGCCAGCAGCGGGAGGGAGGAGAGGGCTGAAGCTTTCTTT
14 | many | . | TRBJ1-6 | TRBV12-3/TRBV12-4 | CASSLAPPEEPLHF | TGTGCCAGCAGTTTAGCGCCTCCTGAGGAGCCCCTCCACTTT
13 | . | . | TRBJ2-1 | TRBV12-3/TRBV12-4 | CASSLSPINEQFF | TGTGCCAGCAGTTTATCCCCCATCAATGAGCAGTTCTTC
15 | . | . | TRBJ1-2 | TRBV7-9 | CASSSSGTRTYGYTF | TGTGCCAGCAGCTCGTCCGGGACGCGAACCTATGGCTACACCTTC
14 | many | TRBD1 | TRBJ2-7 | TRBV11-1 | CASTLGQGGYEQYF | TGTGCCAGCACCTTGGGACAGGGTGGCTACGAGCAGTACTTC
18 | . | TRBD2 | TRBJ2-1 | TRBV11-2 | CASTRRGPLAGPDNEQFF | TGTGCCAGCACCCGAAGAGGTCCTCTAGCGGGACCAGACAATGAGCAGTTCTTC
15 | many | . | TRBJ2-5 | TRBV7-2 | CASSLRWGAGETQYF | TGTGCCAGCAGCTTAAGATGGGGGGCCGGGGAGACCCAGTACTTC
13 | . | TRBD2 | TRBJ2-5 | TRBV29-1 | CSVEREGRETQYF | TGCAGCGTTGAAAGGGAGGGACGGGAGACCCAGTACTTC
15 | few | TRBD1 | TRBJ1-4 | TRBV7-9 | CASSPGTAPNEKLFF | TGTGCCAGCAGCCCTGGGACAGCCCCTAATGAAAAACTGTTTTTT
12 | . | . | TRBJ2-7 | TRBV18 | CASSPGGTEQYF | TGTGCCAGCTCCCCCGGTGGGACCGAGCAGTACTTC
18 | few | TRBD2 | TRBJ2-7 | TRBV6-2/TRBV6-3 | CASSSLKTSGESSYEQYF | TGTGCCAGCAGTTCATTGAAGACTAGCGGGGAGAGCTCCTACGAGCAGTACTTC
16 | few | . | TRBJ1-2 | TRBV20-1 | CSAPDYHQGWGYGYTF | TGCAGTGCTCCAGACTACCACCAGGGGTGGGGCTATGGCTACACCTTC
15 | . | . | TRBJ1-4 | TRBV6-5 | CASSFRRTTNEKLFF | TGTGCCAGCAGTTTTAGGCGGACAACTAATGAAAAACTGTTTTTT
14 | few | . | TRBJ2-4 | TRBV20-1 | CSARGPVQGNIQYF | TGCAGTGCTAGAGGGCCCGTTCAAGGAAACATTCAGTACTTC
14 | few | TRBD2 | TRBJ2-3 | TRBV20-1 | CSARDPGGSDAQYF | TGCAGTGCTAGAGATCCGGGAGGGTCAGATGCGCAGTATTTT
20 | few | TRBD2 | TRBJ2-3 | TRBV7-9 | CASSLVGLRLAGGGTDTQYF | TGTGCCAGCAGCTTAGTCGGGCTCCGACTAGCGGGAGGAGGCACAGATACGCAGTATTTT
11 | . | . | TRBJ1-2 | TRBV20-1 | CSARREGGYTF | TGCAGTGCCCGAAGGGAAGGGGGCTACACCTTC
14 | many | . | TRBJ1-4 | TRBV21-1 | CASSKGFANEKLFF | TGTGCCAGCAGCAAAGGGTTTGCTAATGAAAAACTGTTTTTT
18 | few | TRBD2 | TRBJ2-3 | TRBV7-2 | CASSLATRLAGLTDTQYF | TGTGCCAGCAGCTTAGCTACGCGGCTAGCGGGGCTTACAGATACGCAGTATTTT
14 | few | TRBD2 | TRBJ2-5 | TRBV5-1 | CASSPGGLDETQYF | TGCGCCAGCAGCCCGGGGGGACTAGATGAGACCCAGTACTTC
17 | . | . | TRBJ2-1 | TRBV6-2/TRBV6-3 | CASSKTPGTPYHNEQFF | TGTGCCAGCAGCAAAACCCCCGGGACACCTTACCACAATGAGCAGTTCTTC
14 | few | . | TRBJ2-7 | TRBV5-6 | CASTHRLSSYEQYF | TGTGCCAGCACCCATAGGTTGAGCTCCTACGAGCAGTACTTC
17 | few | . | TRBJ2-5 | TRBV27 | CASSFPQGGRAPETQYF | TGTGCCAGCAGTTTCCCCCAGGGGGGAAGGGCGCCAGAGACCCAGTACTTC
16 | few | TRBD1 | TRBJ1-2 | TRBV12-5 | CASGWTGEDRNYGYTF | TGTGCTAGTGGTTGGACAGGGGAAGACAGAAACTATGGCTACACCTTC
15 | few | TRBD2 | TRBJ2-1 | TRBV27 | CASSLLAAGRNEQFF | TGTGCCAGCAGCCTTCTAGCGGCCGGGAGGAATGAGCAGTTCTTC
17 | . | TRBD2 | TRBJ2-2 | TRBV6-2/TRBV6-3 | CASSSPTSGNYAGELFF | TGTGCCAGCAGTTCTCCGACTAGCGGGAATTACGCCGGGGAGCTGTTTTTT
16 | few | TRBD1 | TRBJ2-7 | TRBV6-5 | CASSYLRGQGAGEQYF | TGTGCCAGCAGTTACCTAAGGGGACAGGGGGCCGGAGAGCAGTACTTC
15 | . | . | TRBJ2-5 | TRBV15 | CATSRDSSRVETQYF | TGTGCCACCAGCAGAGATAGTTCAAGGGTAGAGACCCAGTACTTC
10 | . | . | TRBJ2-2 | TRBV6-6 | CASREVNTFF | TGTGCCAGCAGAGAAGTAAATACGTTTTTT